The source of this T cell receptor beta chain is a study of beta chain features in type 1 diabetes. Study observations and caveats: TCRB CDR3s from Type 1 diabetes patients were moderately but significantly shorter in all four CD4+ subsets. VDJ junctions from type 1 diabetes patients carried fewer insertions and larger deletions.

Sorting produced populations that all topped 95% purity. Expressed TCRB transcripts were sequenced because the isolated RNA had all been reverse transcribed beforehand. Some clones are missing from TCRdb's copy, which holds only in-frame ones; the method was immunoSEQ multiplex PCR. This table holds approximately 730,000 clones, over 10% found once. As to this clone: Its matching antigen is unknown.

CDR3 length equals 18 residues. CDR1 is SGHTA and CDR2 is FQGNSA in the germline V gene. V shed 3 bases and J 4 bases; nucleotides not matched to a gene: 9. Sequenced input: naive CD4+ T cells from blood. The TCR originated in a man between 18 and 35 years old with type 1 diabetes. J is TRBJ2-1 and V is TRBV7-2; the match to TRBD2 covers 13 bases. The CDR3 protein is CASSLGPGTSGVYNEQFF. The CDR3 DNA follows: TGTGCCAGCAGCTTGGGACCCGGGACTAGCGGGGTTTACAATGAGCAGTTCTTC.